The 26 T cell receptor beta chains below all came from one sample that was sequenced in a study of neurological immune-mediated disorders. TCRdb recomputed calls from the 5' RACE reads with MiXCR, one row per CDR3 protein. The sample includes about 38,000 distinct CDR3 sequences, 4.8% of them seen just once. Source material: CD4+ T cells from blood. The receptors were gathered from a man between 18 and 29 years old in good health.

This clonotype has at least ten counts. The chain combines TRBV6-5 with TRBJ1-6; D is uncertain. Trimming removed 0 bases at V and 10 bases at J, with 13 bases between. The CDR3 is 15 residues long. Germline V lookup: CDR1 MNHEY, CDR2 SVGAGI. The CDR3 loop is CASSYSNRLRSPLHF. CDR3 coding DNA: TGTGCCAGCAGTTACTCGAATCGGCTGCGCTCACCCCTCCACTTT.

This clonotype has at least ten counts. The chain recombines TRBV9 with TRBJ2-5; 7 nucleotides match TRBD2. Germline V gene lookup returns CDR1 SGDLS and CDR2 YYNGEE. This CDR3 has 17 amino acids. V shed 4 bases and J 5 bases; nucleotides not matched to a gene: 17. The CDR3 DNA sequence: TGTGCCAGCAGCCCGAGACCCGTACAGGCCGGGAGGGAGACCCAGTACTTC. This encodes CASSPRPVQAGRETQYF.

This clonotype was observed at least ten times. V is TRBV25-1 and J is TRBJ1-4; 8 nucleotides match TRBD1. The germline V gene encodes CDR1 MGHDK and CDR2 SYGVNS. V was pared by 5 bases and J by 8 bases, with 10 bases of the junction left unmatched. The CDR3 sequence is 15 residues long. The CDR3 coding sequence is TGTGCCAGCAGTTCGTTTGGACAGGGTAGAGAAAAACTGTTTTTT. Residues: CASSSFGQGREKLFF.

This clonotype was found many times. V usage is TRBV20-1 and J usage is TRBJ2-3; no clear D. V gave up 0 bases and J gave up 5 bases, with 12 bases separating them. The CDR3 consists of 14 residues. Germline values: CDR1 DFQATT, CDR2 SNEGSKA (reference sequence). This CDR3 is CSARERLIRDTQYF. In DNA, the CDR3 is TGCAGTGCTAGAGAACGGTTGATTAGAGATACGCAGTATTTT.

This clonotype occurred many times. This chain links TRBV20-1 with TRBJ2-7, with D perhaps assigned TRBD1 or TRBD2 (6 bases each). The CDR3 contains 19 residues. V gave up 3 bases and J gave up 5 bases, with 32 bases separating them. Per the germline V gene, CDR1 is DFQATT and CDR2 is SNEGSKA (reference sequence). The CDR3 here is CSARLPGSGGGSIVHEQYF. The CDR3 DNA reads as TGCAGTGCTAGGCTGCCTGGGTCCGGGGGCGGATCTATTGTGCACGAGCAGTACTTC.

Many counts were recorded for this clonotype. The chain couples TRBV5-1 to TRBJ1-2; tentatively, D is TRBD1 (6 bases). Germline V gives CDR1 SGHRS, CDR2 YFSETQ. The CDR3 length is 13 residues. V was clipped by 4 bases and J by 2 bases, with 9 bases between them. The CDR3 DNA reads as TGCGCCAGCAGCCCCGGACAGAACTATGGCTACACCTTC. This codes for CASSPGQNYGYTF. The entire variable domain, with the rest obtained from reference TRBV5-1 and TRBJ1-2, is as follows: KAGVTQTPRYLIKTRGQQVTLSCSPISGHRSVSWYQQTPGQGLQFLFEYFSETQRNKGNFPGRFSGRQFSNSRSEMNVSTLELGDSALYLCASSPGQNYGYTFGSGTRLTVV.

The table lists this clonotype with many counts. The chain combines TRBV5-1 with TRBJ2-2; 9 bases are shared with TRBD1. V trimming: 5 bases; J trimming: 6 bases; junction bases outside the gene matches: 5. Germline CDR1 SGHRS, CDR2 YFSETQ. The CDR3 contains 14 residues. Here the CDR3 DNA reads TGCGCCAGCAGTGCTCGACAGGGGGCCGGGGAGCTGTTTTTT. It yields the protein CASSARQGAGELFF.

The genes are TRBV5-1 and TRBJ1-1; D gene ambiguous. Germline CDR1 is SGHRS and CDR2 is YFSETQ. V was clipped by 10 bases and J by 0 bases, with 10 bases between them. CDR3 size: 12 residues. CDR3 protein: CASLGMNTEAFF. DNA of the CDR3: TGCGCCTCCCTGGGAATGAACACTGAAGCTTTCTTT.

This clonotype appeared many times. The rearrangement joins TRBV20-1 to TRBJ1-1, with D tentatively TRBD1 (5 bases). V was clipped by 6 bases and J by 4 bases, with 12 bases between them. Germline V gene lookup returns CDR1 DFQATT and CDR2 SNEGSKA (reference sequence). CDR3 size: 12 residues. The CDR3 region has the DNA TGCAGTGCGTCAGGGTGGGGCACTGAAGCTTTCTTT. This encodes CSASGWGTEAFF.

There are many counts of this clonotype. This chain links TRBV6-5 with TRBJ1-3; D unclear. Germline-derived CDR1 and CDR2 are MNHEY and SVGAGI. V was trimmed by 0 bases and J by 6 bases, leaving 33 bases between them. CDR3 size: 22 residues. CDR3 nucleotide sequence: TGTGCCAGCAGTTACTCGGCGTTTGGTTTCGGAGTGGAATCGATCTATACAAACACCATATATTTT. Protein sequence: CASSYSAFGFGVESIYTNTIYF.

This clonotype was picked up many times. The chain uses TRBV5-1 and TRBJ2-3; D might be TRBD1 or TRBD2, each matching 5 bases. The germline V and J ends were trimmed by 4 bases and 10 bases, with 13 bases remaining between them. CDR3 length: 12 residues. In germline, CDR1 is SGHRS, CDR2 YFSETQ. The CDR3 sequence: CASSRDREAQYF. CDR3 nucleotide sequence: TGCGCCAGCAGCCGGGACCGTGAGGCGCAGTATTTT.

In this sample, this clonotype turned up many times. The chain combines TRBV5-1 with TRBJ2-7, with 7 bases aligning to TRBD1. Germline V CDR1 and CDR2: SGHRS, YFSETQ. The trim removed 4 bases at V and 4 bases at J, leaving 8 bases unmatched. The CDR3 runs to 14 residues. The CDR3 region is CASSLGQSIYEQYF. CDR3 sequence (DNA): TGCGCCAGCAGCCTGGGACAGTCAATATACGAGCAGTACTTC.

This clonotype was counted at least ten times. CDR3 DNA: TGCAGTGCTAGGGATGACGACACTGAAGCTTTCTTT. The encoded protein is CSARDDDTEAFF. V usage is TRBV20-1 and J usage is TRBJ1-1; no reliable D call. The CDR3 runs to 12 residues. The ends were cut back, 3 bases at V and 3 bases at J, with 8 bases in the middle. Germline-derived CDR1 and CDR2 are DFQATT and SNEGSKA (reference sequence).

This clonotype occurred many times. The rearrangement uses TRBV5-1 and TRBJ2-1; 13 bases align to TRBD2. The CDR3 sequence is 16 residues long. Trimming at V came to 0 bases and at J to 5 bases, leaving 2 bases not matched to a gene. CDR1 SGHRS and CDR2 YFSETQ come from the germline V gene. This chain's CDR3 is CASSLGGLAGHNEQFF. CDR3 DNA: TGCGCCAGCAGCTTGGGGGGACTAGCGGGGCACAATGAGCAGTTCTTC. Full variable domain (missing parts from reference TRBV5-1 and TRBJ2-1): KAGVTQTPRYLIKTRGQQVTLSCSPISGHRSVSWYQQTPGQGLQFLFEYFSETQRNKGNFPGRFSGRQFSNSRSEMNVSTLELGDSALYLCASSLGGLAGHNEQFFGPGTRLTVL.

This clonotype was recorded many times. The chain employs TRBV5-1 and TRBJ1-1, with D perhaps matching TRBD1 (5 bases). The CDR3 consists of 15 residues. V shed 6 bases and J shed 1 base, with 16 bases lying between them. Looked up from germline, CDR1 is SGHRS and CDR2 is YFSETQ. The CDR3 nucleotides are TGCGCCAGCACGTTCTCTTCTGGGGGGAACACTGAAGCTTTCTTT. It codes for CASTFSSGGNTEAFF.

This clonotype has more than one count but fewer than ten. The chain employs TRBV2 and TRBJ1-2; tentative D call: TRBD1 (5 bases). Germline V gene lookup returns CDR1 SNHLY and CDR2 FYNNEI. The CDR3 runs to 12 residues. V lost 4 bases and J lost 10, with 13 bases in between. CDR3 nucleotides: TGTGCCAGCAGTGTCCGGGAAGGGGCCTACACCTTC. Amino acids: CASSVREGAYTF.

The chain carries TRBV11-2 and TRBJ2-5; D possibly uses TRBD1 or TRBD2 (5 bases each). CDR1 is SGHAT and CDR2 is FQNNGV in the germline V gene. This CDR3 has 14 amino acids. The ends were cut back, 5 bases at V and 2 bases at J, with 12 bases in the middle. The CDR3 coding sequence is TGTGCCAGCAGCCAGTGGGGGATACAAGAGACCCAGTACTTC. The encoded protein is CASSQWGIQETQYF.

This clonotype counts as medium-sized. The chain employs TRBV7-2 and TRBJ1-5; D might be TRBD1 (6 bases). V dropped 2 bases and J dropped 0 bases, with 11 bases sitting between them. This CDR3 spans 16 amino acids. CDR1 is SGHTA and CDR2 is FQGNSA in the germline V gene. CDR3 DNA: TGTGCCAGCAGCTTAAGGAGGGGGGATAGCAATCAGCCCCAGCATTTT. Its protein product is CASSLRRGDSNQPQHF. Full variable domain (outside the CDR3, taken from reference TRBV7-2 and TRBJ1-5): GAGVSQSPSNKVTEKGKDVELRCDPISGHTALYWYRQSLGQGLEFLIYFQGNSAPDKSGLPSDRFSAERTGGSVSTLTIQRTQQEDSAVYLCASSLRRGDSNQPQHFGDGTRLSIL.

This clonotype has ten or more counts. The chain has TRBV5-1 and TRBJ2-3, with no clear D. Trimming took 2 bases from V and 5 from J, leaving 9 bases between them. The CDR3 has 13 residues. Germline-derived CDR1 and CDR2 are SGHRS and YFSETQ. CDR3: CASSFDDLDTQYF. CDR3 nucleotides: TGCGCCAGCAGCTTCGACGATCTAGATACGCAGTATTTT.

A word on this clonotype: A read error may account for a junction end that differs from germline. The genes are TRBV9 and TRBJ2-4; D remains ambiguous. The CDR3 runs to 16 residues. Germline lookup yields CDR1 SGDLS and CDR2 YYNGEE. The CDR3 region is CVSSLWPELAKNIQYF. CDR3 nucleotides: TGTGTCAGCAGCTTGTGGCCGGAGCTAGCCAAAAACATTCAGTACTTC.

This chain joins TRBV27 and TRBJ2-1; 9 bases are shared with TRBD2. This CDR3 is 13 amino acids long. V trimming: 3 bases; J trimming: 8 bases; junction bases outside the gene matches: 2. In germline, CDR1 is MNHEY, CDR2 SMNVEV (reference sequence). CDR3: CASSFSGSDEQFF. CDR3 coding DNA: TGTGCCAGCAGTTTTAGCGGGAGTGATGAGCAGTTCTTC.

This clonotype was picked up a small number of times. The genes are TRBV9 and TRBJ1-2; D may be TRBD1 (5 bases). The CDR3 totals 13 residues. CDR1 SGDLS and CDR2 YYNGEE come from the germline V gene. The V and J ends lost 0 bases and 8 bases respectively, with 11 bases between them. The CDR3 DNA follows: TGTGCCAGCAGCGTAGCTCAGGGAGTGGGCTACACCTTC. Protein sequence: CASSVAQGVGYTF.

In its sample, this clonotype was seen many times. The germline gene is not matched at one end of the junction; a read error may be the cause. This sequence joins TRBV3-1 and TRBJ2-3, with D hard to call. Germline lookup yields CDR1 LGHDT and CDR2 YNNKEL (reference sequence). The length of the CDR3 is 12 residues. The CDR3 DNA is TGTGCCAGCAGCCAAGATCCTTCACCCCCAAGTTTT. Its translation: CASSQDPSPPSF.

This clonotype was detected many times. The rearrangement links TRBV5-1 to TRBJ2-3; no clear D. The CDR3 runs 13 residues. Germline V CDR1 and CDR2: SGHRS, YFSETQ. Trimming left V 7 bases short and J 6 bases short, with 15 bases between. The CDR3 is CASASAVADTQYF. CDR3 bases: TGCGCCAGCGCAAGCGCCGTGGCGGATACGCAGTATTTT.

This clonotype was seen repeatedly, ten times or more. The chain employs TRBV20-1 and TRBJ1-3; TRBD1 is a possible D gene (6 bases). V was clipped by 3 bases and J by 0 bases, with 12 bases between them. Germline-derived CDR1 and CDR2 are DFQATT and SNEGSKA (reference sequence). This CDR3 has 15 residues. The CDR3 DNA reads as TGCAGTGCTAGGCCGGGACACCACTCTGGAAACACCATATATTTT. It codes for CSARPGHHSGNTIYF.

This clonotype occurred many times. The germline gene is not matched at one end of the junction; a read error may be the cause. As DNA, the CDR3 is TGTGCCAGCAGTCCAACAGGGAACGCTGAAGCTTTCTTT. Translating gives CASSPTGNAEAFF. This rearrangement joins TRBV6-2 or TRBV6-3 to TRBJ1-1; a possible D gene is TRBD1 (6 bases). This CDR3 spans 13 amino acids. The V gene's germline CDR1 is MNHEY and CDR2 SVGEGT.